This TCR beta chain was recorded in a study of blood T cell repertoires in COVID-19. Study at large: COVID-19 samples, acute and convalescent, were from the United States, Italy and Spain. Sample material is recorded as cDNA or gDNA derived from T cells, B-cell-depleted T cells, or PBMCs.

Trimming cost V 2 bases and J 6 bases; bases outside gene matches: 1. The CDR3 covers 12 residues. Germline V lookup: CDR1 KGHSH, CDR2 LQKENI. The authors' processing: Amplifying reference gene primers gave estimates of nucleated cell counts. TCRdb's table, derived via immunoSEQ multiplex PCR, lists solely in-frame clones and lacks some. The V and J calls and clone size come from that table; D and trimming were worked out from the DNA. The sample lists about 220,000 clones; around four fifths were seen once. The gene calls are TRBV18 and TRBJ2-7, with TRBD1 identical over 7 bases. Specimen: peripheral blood. The source of this sequence is an older woman who had recovered from COVID-19. The CDR3 sequence: CASSPTGAEQYF. The CDR3 nucleotides are TGTGCCAGCTCACCAACAGGGGCCGAGCAGTACTTC. The full variable domain, rest sourced from reference TRBV18 and TRBJ2-7, is NAGVMQNPRHLVRRRGQEARLRCSPMKGHSHVYWYRQLPEEGLKFMVYLQKENIIDESGMPKERFSAEFPKEGPSILRIQQVVRGDSAAYFCASSPTGAEQYFGPGTRLTVT.